These 8 T cell receptor beta chains came from one sample sequenced in a study of T cell repertoires in cytomegalovirus infection. MiXCR, run by TCRdb on the reads, gives a single entry per CDR3 protein. The sample records about 55,000 distinct CDR3 sequences, roughly a fifth being singletons. These receptors lack a known antigen. Sample: CD8+ T cells from cultured PBMCs, taken from culture after CMV antigen stimulation. Receptors originate from a human donor in good health (CMV status not recorded). Some clones in this sample may be carry-over from other donors' samples.

This clonotype appeared a few times. The chain is built from TRBV7-2 and TRBJ2-7; 7 nucleotides match TRBD1. The CDR3 spans 14 residues. V trimming: 3 bases; J trimming: 6 bases; junction bases outside the gene matches: 8. The germline V gene encodes CDR1 SGHTA and CDR2 FQGNSA. The CDR3 region is CASSFAGQASEQYF. DNA for the CDR3: TGTGCCAGCAGCTTCGCCGGACAGGCCTCCGAGCAGTACTTC.

Concerning this clonotype: One junction end does not reproduce the germline sequence, and a read error may be involved. This chain uses TRBV12-3 or TRBV12-4 with TRBJ1-1, with D tentatively TRBD1 (6 bases). This CDR3 has 15 residues. CDR3 DNA sequence: TGTGCTAGCAGTTTGACAGGAATAATGAACACTGAAGCTTTCTTT. Residues: CASSLTGIMNTEAFF.

The rearrangement links TRBV5-4 to TRBJ1-1; the D is unclear. CDR1 and CDR2 from the germline V gene are SGHNT and YYREEE (reference sequence). Trimming pared 2 bases from V and 4 bases from J, leaving 9 bases between. The CDR3 contains 13 residues. CDR3 amino acids: CASSFGRVTEAFF. CDR3 DNA sequence: TGTGCCAGCAGCTTTGGGAGGGTCACTGAAGCTTTCTTT.

The table lists this clonotype with many counts. The V and J genes are TRBV12-3 or TRBV12-4 and TRBJ2-7; 9 nucleotides match TRBD1. The trim removed 3 bases at V and 7 bases at J, leaving 7 bases unmatched. The CDR3 extends over 14 amino acids. Here the CDR3 reads CASSFGTGLKEQYF. The CDR3 nucleotides are TGTGCCAGCAGTTTTGGGACAGGGCTGAAAGAGCAGTACTTC.

By sample fraction, this clonotype is medium-sized. The V and J genes are TRBV12-3 or TRBV12-4 and TRBJ2-5, with 16 bases that match TRBD2. The CDR3 is 19 residues long. V lost 6 bases and J lost 5; bases outside the gene matches: 15. The CDR3 here is CASSSGTSGGDGGEETQYF. CDR3 coding DNA: TGTGCCAGCAGCTCCGGGACTAGCGGGGGGGATGGTGGTGAGGAGACCCAGTACTTC.

This clonotype was detected a few times. The gene calls are TRBV7-8 and TRBJ2-5; D may correspond to TRBD1 or TRBD2 (6 bases each). CDR1 SGHVS and CDR2 FQNEAQ come from the germline V gene. The CDR3 has 14 amino acids. The ends were cut back, 5 bases at V and 5 bases at J, with 15 bases in the middle. The CDR3 DNA sequence: TGTGCCAGCAGCCCACCCCAGGGGAGGGAGACCCAGTACTTC. As protein: CASSPPQGRETQYF.

In its sample, this clonotype was seen a few times. The genes are TRBV7-9 and TRBJ2-1, with 11 bases aligning to TRBD2. V shed 3 bases, J shed 4 bases, and the junction held 5 bases outside the gene matches. The length of the CDR3 is 16 residues. Germline V gene data show CDR1 as SEHNR and CDR2 as FQNEAQ (reference sequence). The CDR3 sequence is CASSFGRLAGYNEQFF. The CDR3 nucleotides are TGTGCCAGCAGCTTCGGCCGACTAGCGGGATACAATGAGCAGTTCTTC.

The table lists this clonotype with a few counts. The gene calls are TRBV7-3 and TRBJ2-1, with TRBD2 as a possible D gene (5 bases). Trimming took 5 bases from V and 3 from J, leaving 8 bases between them. The CDR3 runs 13 residues. Germline V gene data show CDR1 as SGHTA and CDR2 as FQGTGA. The CDR3 sequence: CASSLAYYNEQFF. The CDR3 DNA reads as TGTGCCAGCAGCCTAGCCTACTACAATGAGCAGTTCTTC.